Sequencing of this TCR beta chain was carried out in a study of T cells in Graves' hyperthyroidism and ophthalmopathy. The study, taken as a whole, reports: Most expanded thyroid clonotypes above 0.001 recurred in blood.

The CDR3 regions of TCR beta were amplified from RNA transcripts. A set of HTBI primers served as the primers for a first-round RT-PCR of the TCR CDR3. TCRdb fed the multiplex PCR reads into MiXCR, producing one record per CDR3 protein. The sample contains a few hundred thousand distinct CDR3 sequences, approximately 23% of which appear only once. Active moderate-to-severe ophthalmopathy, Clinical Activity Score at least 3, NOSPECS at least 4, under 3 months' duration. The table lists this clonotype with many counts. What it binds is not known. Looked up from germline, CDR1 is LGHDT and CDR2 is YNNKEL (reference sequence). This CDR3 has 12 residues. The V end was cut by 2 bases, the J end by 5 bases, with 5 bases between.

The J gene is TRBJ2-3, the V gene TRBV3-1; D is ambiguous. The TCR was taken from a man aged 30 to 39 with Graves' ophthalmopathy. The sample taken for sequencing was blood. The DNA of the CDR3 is TGTGCCAGCAGCCAAATGGGAGATACGCAGTATTTT. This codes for CASSQMGDTQYF.